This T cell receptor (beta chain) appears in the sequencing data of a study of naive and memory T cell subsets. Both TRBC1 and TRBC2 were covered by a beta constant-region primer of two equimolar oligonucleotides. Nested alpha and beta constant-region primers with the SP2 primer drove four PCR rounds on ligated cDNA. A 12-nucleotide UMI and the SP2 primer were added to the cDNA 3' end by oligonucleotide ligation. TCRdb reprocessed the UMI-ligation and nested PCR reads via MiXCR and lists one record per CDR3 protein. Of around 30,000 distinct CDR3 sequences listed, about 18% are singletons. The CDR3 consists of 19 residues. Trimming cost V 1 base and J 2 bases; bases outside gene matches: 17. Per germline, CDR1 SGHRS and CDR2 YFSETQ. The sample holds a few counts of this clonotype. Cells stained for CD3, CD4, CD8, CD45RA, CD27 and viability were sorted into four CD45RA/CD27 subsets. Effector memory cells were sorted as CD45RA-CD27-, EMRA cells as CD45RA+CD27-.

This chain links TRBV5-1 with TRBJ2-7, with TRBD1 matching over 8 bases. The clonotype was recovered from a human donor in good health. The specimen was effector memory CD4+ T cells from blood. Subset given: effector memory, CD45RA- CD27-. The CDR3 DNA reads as TGCGCCAGCAGCTTGTTACCCGATCCTTCCGGGACAGGCGCCTACGAGCAGTACTTC. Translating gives CASSLLPDPSGTGAYEQYF.